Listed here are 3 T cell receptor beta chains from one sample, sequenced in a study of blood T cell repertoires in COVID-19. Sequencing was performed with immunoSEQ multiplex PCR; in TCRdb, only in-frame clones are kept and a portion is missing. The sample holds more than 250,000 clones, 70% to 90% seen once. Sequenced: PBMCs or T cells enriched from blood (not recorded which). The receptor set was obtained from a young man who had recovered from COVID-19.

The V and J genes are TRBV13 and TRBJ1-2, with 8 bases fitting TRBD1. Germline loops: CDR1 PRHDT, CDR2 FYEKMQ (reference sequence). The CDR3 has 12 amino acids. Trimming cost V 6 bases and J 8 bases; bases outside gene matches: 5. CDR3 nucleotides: TGTGCCAGCAGTGCCAGGGGGCGCGGCTACACCTTC. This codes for CASSARGRGYTF.

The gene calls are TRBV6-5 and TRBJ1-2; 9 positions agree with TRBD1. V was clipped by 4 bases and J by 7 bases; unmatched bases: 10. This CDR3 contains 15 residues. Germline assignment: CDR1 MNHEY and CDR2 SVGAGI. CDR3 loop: CASSSDPGQGLGYTF. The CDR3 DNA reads TGTGCCAGCAGTTCTGATCCGGGACAGGGCCTTGGCTACACCTTC.

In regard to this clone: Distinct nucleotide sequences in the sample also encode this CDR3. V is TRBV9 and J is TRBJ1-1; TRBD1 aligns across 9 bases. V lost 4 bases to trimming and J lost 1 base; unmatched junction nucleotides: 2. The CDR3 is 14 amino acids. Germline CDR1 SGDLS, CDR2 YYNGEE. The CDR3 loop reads CASSPGQGNTEAFF. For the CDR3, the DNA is TGTGCCAGCAGCCCGGGACAGGGGAACACTGAAGCTTTCTTT.